One sample yielded the 21 T cell receptor beta chains listed below, sequenced in a study of vaccination effects on CD4 cells after COVID-19. Antigens of these TCRs are unknown. Profiled with immunoSEQ multiplex PCR; TCRdb holds only in-frame clones, not every one. This table has about 20,000 clones, roughly four fifths appearing once. ViraFEST expansion of antigen-specific CD4+ T cells with viral peptide pools preceded sequencing. With roughly 10 days of culture completed, CD4+ T cells were isolated. Between March and December 2020, the person had a SARS-CoV-2 infection that PCR confirmed. The sample was CD4+ T cells from PBMCs cultured with a peptide pool, taken before COVID-19 vaccination. The receptors shown here come from a human donor who had a prior SARS-CoV-2 infection.

The chain has TRBV29-1 and TRBJ2-3; 7 nucleotides line up with TRBD2. Germline-derived CDR1 and CDR2 are SQVTM and ANQGSEA. CDR3 length: 15 amino acids. With 6 bases clipped from V and 4 bases from J, the junction kept 13 bases outside the gene matches. This CDR3 is CSVQITSAPADTQYF. CDR3 in DNA: TGCAGCGTCCAAATCACTAGCGCTCCGGCAGATACGCAGTATTTT.

The chain combines TRBV5-1 with TRBJ1-2; TRBD1 matches 7 bases. CDR1 SGHRS and CDR2 YFSETQ come from the germline V gene. The CDR3 covers 16 residues. Trimming removed 1 base from V and 2 bases from J; junction bases left unmatched: 8. The CDR3 sequence: CASSLSGGVGNYGYTF. The CDR3 nucleotides read TGCGCCAGCAGCTTGTCAGGGGGAGTTGGAAACTATGGCTACACCTTC.

The genes are TRBV2 and TRBJ2-7, with D tentatively TRBD1 (5 bases). Germline V CDR1 and CDR2: SNHLY, FYNNEI. The CDR3 length is 14 residues. V lost 4 bases and J 2 bases, leaving 12 bases between the germline ends. The CDR3 nucleotides read TGTGCCAGCAGTGGAGACAGATATACCTACGAGCAGTACTTC. Protein sequence: CASSGDRYTYEQYF.

The chain couples TRBV19 to TRBJ1-3, with D hard to call. Trimming left V 2 bases short and J 0 bases short, with 5 bases between. The CDR3 is made up of 14 amino acids. Germline V CDR1 and CDR2: LNHDA, SQIVND (reference sequence). The CDR3 DNA is TGTGCCAGTAGTATACGCTTCTCTGGAAACACCATATATTTT. Translated, it gives CASSIRFSGNTIYF.

This chain joins TRBV10-3 and TRBJ2-3; 16 nucleotides agree with TRBD2. Trimming at V came to 6 bases and at J to 9 bases, leaving 9 bases not matched to a gene. The CDR3 runs 16 residues. CDR1 is ENHRY, CDR2 SYGVKD, per germline. The CDR3 DNA is TGTGCCATCAGCAAGGGACTAGCGGGGGGGGCAGGGACGCAGTATTTT. Its protein product is CAISKGLAGGAGTQYF.

The chain carries TRBV2 and TRBJ1-1; 7 bases fit TRBD1. This CDR3 region has 13 residues. V shed 7 bases, J shed 6 bases, and the junction held 8 bases outside the gene matches. The germline CDR1 and CDR2 sequences are SNHLY and FYNNEI. For the CDR3, the DNA is TGTGCCAGCAACCCACAGGGGCATTCTGAAGCTTTCTTT. This gives the protein CASNPQGHSEAFF.

This clone was seen more than once but under ten times. The genes are TRBV2 and TRBJ1-1; 9 bases agree with TRBD1. Germline V gene lookup returns CDR1 SNHLY and CDR2 FYNNEI. The CDR3 has 15 amino acids. Trimming cost V 8 bases and J 1 base; bases outside gene matches: 8. In DNA, the CDR3 is TGTGCCAGCTTCAGAACAGGGGGCCGGAACACTGAAGCTTTCTTT. Its translation: CASFRTGGRNTEAFF.

This clone was observed a handful of times. The chain combines TRBV2 with TRBJ1-3, with TRBD1 identical over 10 bases. Losses at the gene ends were 6 bases for V and 4 bases for J; bases not matched to a gene: 3. This CDR3 is built from 14 residues. The germline V gene has CDR1 SNHLY and CDR2 FYNNEI. The chain's CDR3 is CASSLTGGGNTIYF. The CDR3 DNA is TGTGCCAGCAGCCTGACAGGGGGCGGAAACACCATATATTTT.

CDR3 sequence (DNA): TGCGCCAGCAGCTTACTCCAGGGGCTCCCAGAGACCCAGTACTTC. Amino acids: CASSLLQGLPETQYF. This chain connects TRBV5-1 to TRBJ2-5; the D gene is possibly TRBD1 (6 bases). The V end lost 2 bases, the J end lost 4 bases, and 15 bases lay between the germline ends. Germline CDR1 reads SGHRS; CDR2 reads YFSETQ. There are 15 residues in the CDR3.

The chain is built from TRBV4-3 and TRBJ2-7; a weak D match, TRBD1 (8 bases). V was cut by 3 bases and J by 0 bases, with 12 bases left in between. Germline CDR1 is LGHNA and CDR2 is YSLEER. The CDR3 has 15 amino acids. The CDR3 DNA follows: TGCGCCAGCAGCCACAGCGGGACAGGCTCCTACGAGCAGTACTTC. Its protein is CASSHSGTGSYEQYF.

This clone was seen more than once but under ten times. This rearrangement joins TRBV9 to TRBJ1-1, with D perhaps matching TRBD1 (5 bases). CDR3 length: 15 amino acids. Germline CDR1 is SGDLS and CDR2 is YYNGEE. The ends were cut back, 0 bases at V and 4 bases at J, with 13 bases in the middle. In DNA form, the CDR3 reads TGTGCCAGCAGCGTAGTCGAGGGGTTTGGCACTGAAGCTTTCTTT. Protein sequence: CASSVVEGFGTEAFF.

V gene TRBV6-1 combines with J gene TRBJ1-2, with D unclear. Deletions cut 1 base from V and 5 bases from J, with 11 bases between. Germline lookup yields CDR1 MNHNS and CDR2 SASEGT. The CDR3 consists of 14 residues. In DNA form, the CDR3 reads TGTGCCAGCAGTGAAGAGGCTAGGGAATATGGCTACACCTTC. Translated, it gives CASSEEAREYGYTF.

The genes are TRBV5-1 and TRBJ2-1, with D maybe TRBD1 (5 bases). V was shortened by 4 bases and J by 3 bases, with 20 bases between the two germline ends. The CDR3 is made up of 17 amino acids. Per germline, CDR1 SGHRS and CDR2 YFSETQ. CDR3 in DNA: TGCGCCAGCAGCCCCCGACCAGGGTTGAGTAACTACAATGAGCAGTTCTTC. Amino acids: CASSPRPGLSNYNEQFF.

This rearrangement joins TRBV6-5 to TRBJ1-2; D is undetermined. The CDR3 is made up of 13 amino acids. The germline gives CDR1 MNHEY, CDR2 SVGAGI. Trimming left V 1 base short and J 5 bases short, with 8 bases between. The CDR3 coding sequence is TGTGCCAGCAGTTACTTCCAGGATTATGGCTACACCTTC. Its translation: CASSYFQDYGYTF.

This clone was counted between two and nine times. The gene calls are TRBV2 and TRBJ2-7, with TRBD1 identical over 9 bases. The V gene's germline CDR1 is SNHLY and CDR2 FYNNEI. Unmatched junction bases numbered 7, after V lost 6 bases and J lost 4 bases. The length of the CDR3 is 14 residues. CDR3 in amino acids: CASRNGGQGYEQYF. The CDR3 nucleotides read TGTGCCAGCAGAAATGGGGGACAGGGATACGAGCAGTACTTC.

The gene calls are TRBV30 and TRBJ2-1, with a possible D match to TRBD2 (5 bases). Germline-derived CDR1 and CDR2 are GTSNPN and SVGIG (reference sequence). The length of the CDR3 is 13 residues. Trimming shortened V by 3 bases and J by 11 bases, and 17 bases separated the two germline ends. For the CDR3, the DNA is TGTGCCTGGAGGGAAAGAGGACCCGGGAAGCAGTTCTTC. This gives the protein CAWRERGPGKQFF.

This clone showed up just a few times. J is TRBJ2-7 and V is TRBV5-1; D is perhaps TRBD2 (6 bases). CDR1 is SGHRS, CDR2 YFSETQ, per germline. The V end was cut by 2 bases, the J end by 0 bases, with 9 bases between. CDR3 length equals 14 residues. The CDR3 DNA reads as TGCGCCAGCAGCTTCCGGGAGACCTCCTACGAGCAGTACTTC. This translates into CASSFRETSYEQYF.

This chain joins TRBV14 and TRBJ2-2, with D unresolved. Trimming pared 0 bases from V and 4 bases from J, leaving 6 bases between. The CDR3 loop spans 14 amino acids. CDR1 and CDR2 (germline): SGHDN, FVKESK. CDR3 bases: TGTGCCAGCAGCCAAGAACACCTCACCGGGGAGCTGTTTTTT. It encodes CASSQEHLTGELFF.

This clone was seen more than once but under ten times. DNA of the CDR3: TGTGCCTGGAGGCTTAAGGCAGGGGGCAACGAGCAGTACTTC. Residues: CAWRLKAGGNEQYF. This chain uses TRBV30 with TRBJ2-7; 8 bases align to TRBD1. The CDR3 length is 14 residues. The germline V gene has CDR1 GTSNPN and CDR2 SVGIG (reference sequence). The junction had 9 bases not matched to a gene; V was cut back by 3 bases and J by 5 bases. The full variable domain, rest sourced from reference TRBV30 and TRBJ2-7, is SQTIHQWPATLVQPVGSPLSLECTVEGTSNPNLYWYRQAAGRGLQLLFYSVGIGQISSEVPQNLSASRPQDRQFILSSKKLLLSDSGFYLCAWRLKAGGNEQYFGPGTRLTVT.

The J gene is TRBJ2-1, the V gene TRBV24-1; D call uncertain. With 1 base removed from V and 3 bases from J, the gap between germline ends came to 0 bases. The CDR3 has 12 residues. Germline CDR1 is KGHDR and CDR2 is SFDVKD. CDR3 region: CATSDFYNEQFF. The CDR3 DNA reads as TGTGCCACCAGTGATTTCTACAATGAGCAGTTCTTC.

Only a few counts were recorded for this clone. The chain has TRBV5-1 and TRBJ1-4; 9 positions agree with TRBD1. Looked up from germline, CDR1 is SGHRS and CDR2 is YFSETQ. The CDR3 loop spans 16 amino acids. With V trimmed by 3 bases and J by 3 bases, 6 bases remained unmatched. CDR3 region: CASSSQGAGANEKLFF. DNA for the CDR3: TGCGCCAGCAGCTCACAGGGGGCCGGGGCTAATGAAAAACTGTTTTTT.